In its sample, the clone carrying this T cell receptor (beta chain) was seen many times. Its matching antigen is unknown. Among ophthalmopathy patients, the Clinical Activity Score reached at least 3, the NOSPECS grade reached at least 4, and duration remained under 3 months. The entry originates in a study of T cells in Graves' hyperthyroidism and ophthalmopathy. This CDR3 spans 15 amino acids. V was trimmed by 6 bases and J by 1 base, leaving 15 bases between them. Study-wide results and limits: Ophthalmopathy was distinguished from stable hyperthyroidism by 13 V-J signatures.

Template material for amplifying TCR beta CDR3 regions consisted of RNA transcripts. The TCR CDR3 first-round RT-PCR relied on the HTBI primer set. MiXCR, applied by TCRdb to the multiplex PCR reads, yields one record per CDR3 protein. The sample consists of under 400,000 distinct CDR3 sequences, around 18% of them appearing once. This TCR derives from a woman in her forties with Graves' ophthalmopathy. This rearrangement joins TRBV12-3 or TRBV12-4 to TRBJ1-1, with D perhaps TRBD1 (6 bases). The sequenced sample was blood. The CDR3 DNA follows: TGTGCCAGCAGCTCCTCGGCAGGGGCGAACACTGAAGCTTTCTTT. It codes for CASSSSAGANTEAFF.